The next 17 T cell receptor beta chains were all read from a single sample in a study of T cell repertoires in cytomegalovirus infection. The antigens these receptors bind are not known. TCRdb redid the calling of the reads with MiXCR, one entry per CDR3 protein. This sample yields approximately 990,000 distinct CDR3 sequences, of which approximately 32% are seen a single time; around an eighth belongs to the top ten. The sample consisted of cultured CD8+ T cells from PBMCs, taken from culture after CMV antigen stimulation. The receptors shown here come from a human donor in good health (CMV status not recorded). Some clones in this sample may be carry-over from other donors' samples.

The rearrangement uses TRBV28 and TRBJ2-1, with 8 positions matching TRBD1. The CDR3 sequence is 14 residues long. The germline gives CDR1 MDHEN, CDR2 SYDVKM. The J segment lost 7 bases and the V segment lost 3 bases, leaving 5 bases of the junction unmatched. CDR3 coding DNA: TGTGCCAGCAGTTTGACAGGGGTGGGGAATGAGCAGTTCTTC. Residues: CASSLTGVGNEQFF. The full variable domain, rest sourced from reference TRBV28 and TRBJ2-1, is DVKVTQSSRYLVKRTGEKVFLECVQDMDHENMFWYRQDPGLGLRLIYFSYDVKMKEKGDIPEGYSVSREKKERFSLILESASTNQTSMYLCASSLTGVGNEQFFGPGTRLTVL.

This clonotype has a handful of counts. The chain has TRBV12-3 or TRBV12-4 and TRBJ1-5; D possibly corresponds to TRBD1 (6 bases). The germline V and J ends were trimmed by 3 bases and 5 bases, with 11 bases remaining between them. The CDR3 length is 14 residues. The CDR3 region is CASSFTRGDQPQHF. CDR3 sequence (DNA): TGTGCCAGCAGTTTCACGAGGGGGGATCAGCCCCAGCATTTT.

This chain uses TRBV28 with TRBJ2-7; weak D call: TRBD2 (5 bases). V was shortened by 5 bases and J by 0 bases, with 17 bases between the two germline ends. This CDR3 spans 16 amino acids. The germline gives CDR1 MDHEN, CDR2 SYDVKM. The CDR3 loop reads CASSPGLADLSYEQYV. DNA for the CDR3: TGTGCCAGCAGTCCCGGACTTGCGGACCTCTCCTACGAGCAGTACGTC.

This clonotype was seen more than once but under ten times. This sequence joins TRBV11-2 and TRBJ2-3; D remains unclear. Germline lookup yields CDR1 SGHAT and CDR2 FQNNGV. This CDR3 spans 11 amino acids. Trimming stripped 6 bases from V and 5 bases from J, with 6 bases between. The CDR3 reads CASRAQDTQYF. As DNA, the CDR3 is TGTGCCAGCAGGGCACAAGATACGCAGTATTTT.

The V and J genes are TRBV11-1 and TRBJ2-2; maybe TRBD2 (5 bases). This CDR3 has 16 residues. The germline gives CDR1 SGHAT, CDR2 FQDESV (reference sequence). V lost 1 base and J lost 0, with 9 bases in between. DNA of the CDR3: TGTGCCAGCAGCTTAGGGAGCGGACCGAACACCGGGGAGCTGTTTTTT. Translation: CASSLGSGPNTGELFF.

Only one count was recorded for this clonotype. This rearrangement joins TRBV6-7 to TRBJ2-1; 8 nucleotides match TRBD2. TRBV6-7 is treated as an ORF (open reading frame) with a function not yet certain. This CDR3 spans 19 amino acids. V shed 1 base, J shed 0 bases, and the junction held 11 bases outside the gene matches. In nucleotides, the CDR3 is TGTGCCAGCAGTTACTTCCCAGCGGGGGAAACTAGCTCCTACAATGAGCAGTTCTTC. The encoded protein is CASSYFPAGETSSYNEQFF.

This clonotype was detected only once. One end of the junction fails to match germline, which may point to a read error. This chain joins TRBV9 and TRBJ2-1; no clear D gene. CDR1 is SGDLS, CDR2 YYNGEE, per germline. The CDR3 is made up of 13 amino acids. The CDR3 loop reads CASSPSSYSEQFF. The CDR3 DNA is TGTGCCAGCAGCCCGAGCTCCTACAGTGAGCAGTTCTTC.

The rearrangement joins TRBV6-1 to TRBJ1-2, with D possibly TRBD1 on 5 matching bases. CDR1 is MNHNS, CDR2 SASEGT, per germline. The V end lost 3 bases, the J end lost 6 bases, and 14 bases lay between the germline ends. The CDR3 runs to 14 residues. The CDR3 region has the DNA TGTGCCAGCAGTGAGTCAGGGAAGAAGAATGGCTACACCTTC. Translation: CASSESGKKNGYTF.

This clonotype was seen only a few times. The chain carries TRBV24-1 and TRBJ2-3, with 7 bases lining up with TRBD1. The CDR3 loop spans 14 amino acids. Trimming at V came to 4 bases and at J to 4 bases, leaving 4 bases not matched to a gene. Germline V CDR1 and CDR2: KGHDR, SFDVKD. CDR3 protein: CATSERTGADTQYF. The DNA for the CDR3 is TGTGCCACCAGTGAGCGTACAGGGGCAGATACGCAGTATTTT.

In nucleotides, the CDR3 is TGTGCCAGCAGCTGGGACTCATCCTACGAGCAGTACGTC. Translated: CASSWDSSYEQYV. This chain connects TRBV7-2 to TRBJ2-7, with D perhaps matching TRBD2 (6 bases). Trimming stripped 4 bases from V and 1 base from J, with 8 bases between. The CDR3 is made up of 13 amino acids. Germline V gene sequence: CDR1 SGHTA, CDR2 FQGNSA.

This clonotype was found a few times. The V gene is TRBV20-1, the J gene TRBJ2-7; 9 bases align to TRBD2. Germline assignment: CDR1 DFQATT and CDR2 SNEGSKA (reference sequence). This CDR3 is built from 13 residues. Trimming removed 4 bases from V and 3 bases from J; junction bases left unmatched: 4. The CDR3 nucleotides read TGCAGTGCTACCGGGACTAGCAGCTACGAGCAGTACTTC. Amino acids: CSATGTSSYEQYF.

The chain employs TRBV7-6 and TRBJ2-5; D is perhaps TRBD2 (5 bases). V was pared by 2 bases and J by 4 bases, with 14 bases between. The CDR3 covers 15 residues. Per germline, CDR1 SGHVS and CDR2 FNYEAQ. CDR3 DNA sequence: TGTGCCAGCAGCTTAAGAGGGTGGGCCAGAGAGACCCAGTACTTC. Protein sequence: CASSLRGWARETQYF.

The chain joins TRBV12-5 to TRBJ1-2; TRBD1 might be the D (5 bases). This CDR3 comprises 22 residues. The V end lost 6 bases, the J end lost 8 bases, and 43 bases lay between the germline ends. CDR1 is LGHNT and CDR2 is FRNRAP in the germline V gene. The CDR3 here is CASGFGIEGNGGEDRLTDGYTF. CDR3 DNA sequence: TGTGCTAGTGGGTTTGGTATCGAAGGGAACGGGGGAGAAGATAGACTTACGGACGGCTACACCTTC.

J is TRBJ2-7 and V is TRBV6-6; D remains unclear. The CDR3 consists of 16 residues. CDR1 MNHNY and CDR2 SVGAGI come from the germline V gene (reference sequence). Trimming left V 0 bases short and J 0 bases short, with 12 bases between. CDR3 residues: CASSYSRTESSYEQYV. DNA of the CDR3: TGTGCCAGCAGTTACTCGAGGACCGAGAGCTCCTACGAGCAGTACGTC.

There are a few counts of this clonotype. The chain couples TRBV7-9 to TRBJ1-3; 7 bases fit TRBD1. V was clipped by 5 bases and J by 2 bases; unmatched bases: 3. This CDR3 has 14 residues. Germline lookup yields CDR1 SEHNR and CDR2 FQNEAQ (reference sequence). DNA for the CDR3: TGTGCCAGCAGCAAGGGACAGCCTGGAAACACCATATATTTT. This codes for CASSKGQPGNTIYF.

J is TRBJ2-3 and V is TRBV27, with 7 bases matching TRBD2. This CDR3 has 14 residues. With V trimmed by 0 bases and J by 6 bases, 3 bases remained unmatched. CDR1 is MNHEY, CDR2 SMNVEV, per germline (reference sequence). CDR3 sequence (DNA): TGTGCCAGCAGTTTATCGACTAGCCCCGATACGCAGTATTTT. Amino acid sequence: CASSLSTSPDTQYF.

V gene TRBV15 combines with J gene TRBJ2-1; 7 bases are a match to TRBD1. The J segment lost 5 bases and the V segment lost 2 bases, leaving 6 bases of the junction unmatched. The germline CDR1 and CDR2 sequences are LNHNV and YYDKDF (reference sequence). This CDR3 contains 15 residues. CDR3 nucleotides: TGTGCCACCAGCAGACCCCGGGACAGCAACAATGAGCAGTTCTTC. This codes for CATSRPRDSNNEQFF.